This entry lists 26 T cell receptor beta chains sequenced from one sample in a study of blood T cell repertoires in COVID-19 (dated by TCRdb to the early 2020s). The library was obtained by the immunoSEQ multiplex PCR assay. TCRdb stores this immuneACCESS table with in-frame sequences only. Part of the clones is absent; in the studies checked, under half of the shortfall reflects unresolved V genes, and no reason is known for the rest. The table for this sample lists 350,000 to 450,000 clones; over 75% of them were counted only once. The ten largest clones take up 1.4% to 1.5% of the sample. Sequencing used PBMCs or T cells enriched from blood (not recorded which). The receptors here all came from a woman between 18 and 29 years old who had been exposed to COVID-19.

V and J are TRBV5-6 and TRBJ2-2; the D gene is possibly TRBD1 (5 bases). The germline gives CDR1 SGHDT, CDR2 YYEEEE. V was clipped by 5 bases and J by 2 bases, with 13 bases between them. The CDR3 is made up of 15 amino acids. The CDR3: CASRFRVSNTGELFF. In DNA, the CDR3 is TGTGCCAGCAGATTCAGGGTTTCCAACACCGGGGAGCTGTTTTTT.

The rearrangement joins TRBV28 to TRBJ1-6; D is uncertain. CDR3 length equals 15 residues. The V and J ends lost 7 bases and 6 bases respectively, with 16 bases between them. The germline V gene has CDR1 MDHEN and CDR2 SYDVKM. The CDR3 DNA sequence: TGTGCCAGCACCCTCTCAGGCCGGTCTAATTCACCCCTCCACTTT. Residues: CASTLSGRSNSPLHF.

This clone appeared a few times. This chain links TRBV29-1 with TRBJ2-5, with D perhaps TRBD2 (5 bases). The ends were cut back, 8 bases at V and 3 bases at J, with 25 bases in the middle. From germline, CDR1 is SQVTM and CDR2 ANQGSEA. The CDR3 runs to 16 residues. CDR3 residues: CSFLPPKQRPKETQYF. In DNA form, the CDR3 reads TGCAGCTTCCTCCCCCCGAAACAGCGGCCTAAAGAGACCCAGTACTTC.

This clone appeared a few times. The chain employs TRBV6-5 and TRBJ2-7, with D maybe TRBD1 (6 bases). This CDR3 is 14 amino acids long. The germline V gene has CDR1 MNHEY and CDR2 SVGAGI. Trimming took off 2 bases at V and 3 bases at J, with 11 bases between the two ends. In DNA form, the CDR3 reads TGTGCCAGCAGTTACACCCAGGGGTACTACGAGCAGTACTTC. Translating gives CASSYTQGYYEQYF.

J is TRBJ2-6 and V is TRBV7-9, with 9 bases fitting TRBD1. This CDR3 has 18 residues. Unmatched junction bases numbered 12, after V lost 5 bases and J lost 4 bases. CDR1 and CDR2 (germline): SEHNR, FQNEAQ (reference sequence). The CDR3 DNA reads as TGTGCCAGCAGCGCCCGGACAGGGGTCCCCTCAGGGGCCAACGTCCTGACTTTC. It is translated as CASSARTGVPSGANVLTF.

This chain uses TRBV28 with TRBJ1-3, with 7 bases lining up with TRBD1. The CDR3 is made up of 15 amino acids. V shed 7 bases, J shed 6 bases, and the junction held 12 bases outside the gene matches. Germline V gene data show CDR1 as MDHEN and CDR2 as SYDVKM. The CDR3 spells CASTPRQGRENTIYF. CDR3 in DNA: TGTGCCAGCACCCCCAGACAGGGACGTGAAAACACCATATATTTT. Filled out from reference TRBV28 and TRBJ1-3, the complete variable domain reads DVKVTQSSRYLVKRTGEKVFLECVQDMDHENMFWYRQDPGLGLRLIYFSYDVKMKEKGDIPEGYSVSREKKERFSLILESASTNQTSMYLCASTPRQGRENTIYFGEGSWLTVV.

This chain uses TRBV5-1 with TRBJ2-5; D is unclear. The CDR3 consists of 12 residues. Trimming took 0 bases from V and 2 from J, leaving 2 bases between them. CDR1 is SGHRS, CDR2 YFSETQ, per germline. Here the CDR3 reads CASSLAQETQYF. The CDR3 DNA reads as TGCGCCAGCAGCTTGGCTCAAGAGACCCAGTACTTC.

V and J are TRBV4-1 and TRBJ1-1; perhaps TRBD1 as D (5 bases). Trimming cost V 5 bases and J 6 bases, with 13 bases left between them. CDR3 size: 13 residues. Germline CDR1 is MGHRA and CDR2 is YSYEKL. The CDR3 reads CASSEVGPPEAFF. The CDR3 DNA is TGCGCCAGCAGCGAAGTGGGGCCCCCTGAAGCTTTCTTT.

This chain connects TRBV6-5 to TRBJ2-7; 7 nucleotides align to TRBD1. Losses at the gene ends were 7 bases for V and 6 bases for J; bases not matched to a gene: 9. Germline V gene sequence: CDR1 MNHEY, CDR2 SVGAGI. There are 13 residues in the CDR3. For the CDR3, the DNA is TGTGCCAGCACTTATTACAGGGGAAGCGAGCAGTACTTC. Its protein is CASTYYRGSEQYF.

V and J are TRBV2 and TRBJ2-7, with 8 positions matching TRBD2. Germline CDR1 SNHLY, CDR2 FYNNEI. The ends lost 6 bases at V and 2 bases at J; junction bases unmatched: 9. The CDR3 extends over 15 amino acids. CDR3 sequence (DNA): TGTGCCAGCAGGGAAAGACTAGCGAGGACCTACGAGCAGTACTTC. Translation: CASRERLARTYEQYF.

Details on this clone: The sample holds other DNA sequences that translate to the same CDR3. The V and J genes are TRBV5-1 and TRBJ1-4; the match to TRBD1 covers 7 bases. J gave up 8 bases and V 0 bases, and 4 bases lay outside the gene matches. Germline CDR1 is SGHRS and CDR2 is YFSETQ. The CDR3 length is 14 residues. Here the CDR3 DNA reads TGCGCCAGCAGCTTGGGACAGGGACGGGAAAAACTGTTTTTT. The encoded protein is CASSLGQGREKLFF.

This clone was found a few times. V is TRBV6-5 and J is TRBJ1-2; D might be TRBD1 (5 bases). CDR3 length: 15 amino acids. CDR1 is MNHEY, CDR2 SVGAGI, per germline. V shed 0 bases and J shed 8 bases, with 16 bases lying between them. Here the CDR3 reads CASSYSVKGHRGYTF. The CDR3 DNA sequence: TGTGCCAGCAGTTACTCGGTGAAGGGGCATCGGGGCTACACCTTC.

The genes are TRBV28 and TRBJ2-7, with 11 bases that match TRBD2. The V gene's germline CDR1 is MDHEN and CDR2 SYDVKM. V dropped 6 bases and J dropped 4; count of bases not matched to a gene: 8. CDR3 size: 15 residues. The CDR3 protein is CASSLGTSGIYEQYF. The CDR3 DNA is TGTGCCAGCAGCCTGGGGACTAGCGGAATTTACGAGCAGTACTTC.

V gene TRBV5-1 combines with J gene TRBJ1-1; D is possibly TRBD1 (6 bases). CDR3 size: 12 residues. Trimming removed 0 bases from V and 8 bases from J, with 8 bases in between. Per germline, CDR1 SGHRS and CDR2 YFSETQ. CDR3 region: CASSLVGGEAFF. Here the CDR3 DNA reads TGCGCCAGCAGCTTGGTAGGGGGAGAAGCTTTCTTT.

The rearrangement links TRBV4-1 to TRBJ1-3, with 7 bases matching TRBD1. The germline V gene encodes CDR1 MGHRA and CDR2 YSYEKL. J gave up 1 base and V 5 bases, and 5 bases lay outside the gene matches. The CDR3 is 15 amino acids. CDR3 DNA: TGCGCCAGCAGCAAGGGACAGTTATCTGGAAACACCATATATTTT. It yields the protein CASSKGQLSGNTIYF.

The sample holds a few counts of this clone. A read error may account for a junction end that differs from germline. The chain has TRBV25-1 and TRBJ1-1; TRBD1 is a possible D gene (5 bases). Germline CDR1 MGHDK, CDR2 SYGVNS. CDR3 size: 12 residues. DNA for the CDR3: TGTGCCAGCAGTGAATTGAAGGGGCTGCGAATCTTT. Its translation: CASSELKGLRIF.

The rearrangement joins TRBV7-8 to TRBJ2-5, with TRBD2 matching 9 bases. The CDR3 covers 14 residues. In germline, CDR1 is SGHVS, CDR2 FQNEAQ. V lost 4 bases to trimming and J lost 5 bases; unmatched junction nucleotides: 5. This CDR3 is CASSSAGGRETQYF. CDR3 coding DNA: TGTGCCAGCAGCTCAGCGGGAGGACGGGAGACCCAGTACTTC. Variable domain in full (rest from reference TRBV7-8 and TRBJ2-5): GAGVSQSPRYKVAKRGQDVALRCDPISGHVSLFWYQQALGQGPEFLTYFQNEAQLDKSGLPSDRFFAERPEGSVSTLKIQRTQQEDSAVYLCASSSAGGRETQYFGPGTRLLVL.

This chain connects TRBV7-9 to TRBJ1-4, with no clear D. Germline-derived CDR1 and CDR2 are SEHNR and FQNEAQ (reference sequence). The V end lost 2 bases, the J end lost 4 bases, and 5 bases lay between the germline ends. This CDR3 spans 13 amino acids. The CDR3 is CASSLSLNEKLFF. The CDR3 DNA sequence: TGTGCCAGCAGCTTAAGCCTTAATGAAAAACTGTTTTTT.

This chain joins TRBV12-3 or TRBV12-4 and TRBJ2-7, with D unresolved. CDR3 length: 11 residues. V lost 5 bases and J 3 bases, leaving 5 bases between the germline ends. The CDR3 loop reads CASSIYYEQYF. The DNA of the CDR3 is TGTGCCAGCAGTATCTACTACGAGCAGTACTTC.

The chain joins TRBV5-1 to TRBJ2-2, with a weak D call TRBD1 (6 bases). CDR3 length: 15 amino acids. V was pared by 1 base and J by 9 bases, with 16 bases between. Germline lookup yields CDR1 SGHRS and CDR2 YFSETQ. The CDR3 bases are TGCGCCAGCAGCTTGACGACAGGAGCTCCCCGGGAGCTGTTTTTT. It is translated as CASSLTTGAPRELFF.

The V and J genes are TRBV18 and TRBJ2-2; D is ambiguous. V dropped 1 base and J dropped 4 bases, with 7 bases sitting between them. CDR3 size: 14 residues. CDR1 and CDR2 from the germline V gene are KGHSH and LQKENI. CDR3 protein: CASSPRAGTGELFF. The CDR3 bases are TGTGCCAGCTCACCACGCGCAGGCACCGGGGAGCTGTTTTTT.

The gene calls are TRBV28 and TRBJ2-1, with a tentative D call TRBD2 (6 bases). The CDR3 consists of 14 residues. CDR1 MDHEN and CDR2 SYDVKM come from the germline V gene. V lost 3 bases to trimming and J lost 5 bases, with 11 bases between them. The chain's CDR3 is CASSLGGWNNEQFF. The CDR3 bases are TGTGCCAGCAGTTTGGGGGGTTGGAACAATGAGCAGTTCTTC.

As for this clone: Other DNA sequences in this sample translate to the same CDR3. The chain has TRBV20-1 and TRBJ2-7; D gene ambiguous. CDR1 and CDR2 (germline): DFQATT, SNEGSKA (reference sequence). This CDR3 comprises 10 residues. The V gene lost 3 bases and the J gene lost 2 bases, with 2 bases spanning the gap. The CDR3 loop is CSASAYEQYF. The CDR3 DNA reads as TGCAGTGCTAGCGCCTACGAGCAGTACTTC.

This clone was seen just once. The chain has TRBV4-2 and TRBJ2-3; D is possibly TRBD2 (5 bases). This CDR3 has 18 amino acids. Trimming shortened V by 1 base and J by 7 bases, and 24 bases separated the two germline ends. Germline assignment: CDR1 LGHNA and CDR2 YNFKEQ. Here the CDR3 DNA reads TGTGCCAGCAGCCAAGTTCCTTTGGTAGCCTTATACGGGAATACGCAGTATTTT. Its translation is CASSQVPLVALYGNTQYF.

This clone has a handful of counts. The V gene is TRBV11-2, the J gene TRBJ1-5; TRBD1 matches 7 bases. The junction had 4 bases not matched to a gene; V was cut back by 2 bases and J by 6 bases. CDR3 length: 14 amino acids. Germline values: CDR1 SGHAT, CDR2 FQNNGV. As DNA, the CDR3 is TGTGCCAGCAGCTTACAGGGGGTCGGTCAGCCCCAGCATTTT. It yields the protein CASSLQGVGQPQHF.

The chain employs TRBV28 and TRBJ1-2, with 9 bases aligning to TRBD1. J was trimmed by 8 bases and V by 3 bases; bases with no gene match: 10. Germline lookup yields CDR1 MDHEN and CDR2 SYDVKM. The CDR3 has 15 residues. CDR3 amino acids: CASSLGGQGGWGYTF. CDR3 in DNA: TGTGCCAGCAGTTTGGGGGGACAGGGAGGCTGGGGCTACACCTTC.